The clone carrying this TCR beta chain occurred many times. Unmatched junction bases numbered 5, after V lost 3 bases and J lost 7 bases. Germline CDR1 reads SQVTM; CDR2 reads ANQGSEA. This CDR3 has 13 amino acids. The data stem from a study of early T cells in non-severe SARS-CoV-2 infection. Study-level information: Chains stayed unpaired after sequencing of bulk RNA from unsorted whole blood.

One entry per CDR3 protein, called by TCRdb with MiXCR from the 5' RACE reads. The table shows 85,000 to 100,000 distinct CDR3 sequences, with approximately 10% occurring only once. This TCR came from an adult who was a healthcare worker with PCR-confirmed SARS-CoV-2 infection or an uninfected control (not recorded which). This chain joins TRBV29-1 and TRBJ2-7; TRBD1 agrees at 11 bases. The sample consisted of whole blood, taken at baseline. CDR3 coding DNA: TGCAGCGTTGAGCTGGACAGGGGGCGGGAGCAGTACTTC. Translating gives CSVELDRGREQYF.